The following is a TCR beta chain sequence with its context. No antigen is known for it. This entry comes from a study of T cells in Graves' hyperthyroidism and ophthalmopathy. Overall study findings and caveats: Blood samples included most of the expanded thyroid clonotypes exceeding 0.001.

V was clipped by 1 base and J by 1 base, with 9 bases between them. This CDR3 has 15 amino acids. Looked up from germline, CDR1 is LNHNV and CDR2 is YYDKDF (reference sequence). The definition of stable Graves' hyperthyroidism was no ophthalmopathy progression within 18 months. Investigators excluded patients with uncontrolled infection, other autoimmune disease, pregnancy or lactation. Amplification of TCR beta CDR3 regions used RNA as the template. The HTBI primer set drove a first-round RT-PCR of the TCR CDR3. One entry per CDR3 protein, called by TCRdb with MiXCR from the multiplex PCR reads. The sample comprises roughly 350,000 distinct CDR3 sequences, about 15% of which are singletons, and 20% to 25% rests with the top ten.

This TCR came from a woman aged 25 to 39 with Graves' hyperthyroidism. The chain combines TRBV15 with TRBJ2-3; D is possibly TRBD1 or TRBD2 (5 bases each). What was sequenced was blood. The CDR3, as DNA: TGTGCCACCAGCAGAGGAACGGGGCGCACAGATACGCAGTATTTT. Encoded protein: CATSRGTGRTDTQYF. The full variable domain, its missing parts supplied by reference TRBV15 and TRBJ2-3, is DAMVIQNPRYQVTQFGKPVTLSCSQTLNHNVMYWYQQKSSQAPKLLFHYYDKDFNNEADTPDNFQSRRPNTSFCFLDIRSPGLGDTAMYLCATSRGTGRTDTQYFGPGTRLTVL.